The sequence of this TCR beta chain was determined in a study of cytomegalovirus exposure and HLA in healthy donors. This CDR3 region has 14 residues. The germline CDR1 and CDR2 sequences are MGHDK and SYGVNS. Trimming took 8 bases from V and 3 from J; bases not matched to a gene: 9. In the PCR, 60 Vbeta and 13 Jbeta primers were used. The table came from immunoSEQ multiplex PCR; TCRdb's copy has only in-frame clones and leaves some out. The sample contains about 170,000 clones, about three quarters of which appear only once. The clonotype originates from a girl aged 10 to 17 in good health and CMV-seronegative. The gene calls are TRBV25-1 and TRBJ2-5; 7 bases fit TRBD2. The sample was PBMCs. The CDR3 protein is CASSGGPAEETQYF. DNA of the CDR3: TGTGCCAGCTCGGGGGGACCGGCGGAAGAGACCCAGTACTTC.